These T cell receptor beta chains were read from a single sample in a study of radiotherapy plus CTLA-4 blockade in lung cancer. This table comes from immunoSEQ multiplex PCR, and its TCRdb copy is limited to in-frame clones, with some not included. In the table there are 90,000 to 95,000 clones, approximately 83% of which are singletons. The specimen comprised peripheral blood, sampled from a patient treated with radiotherapy plus ipilimumab. The receptor set was obtained from a human donor with non-small cell lung cancer who had stable disease on radiotherapy plus ipilimumab. The CDR3 runs from the conserved cysteine through the conserved F or W. The order of the fields is clone size, J gene, V gene, D gene, CDR3 DNA, CDR3 protein. The D gene is left open where the match is weak. For some rows the clone size is stated as once, few or many, or as a class when expanded; others skip it.

abundance: -; j_gene: TRBJ2-7; v_gene: TRBV30; d_gene: TRBD2; CDR3nt: TGTGCCTGGAGTGTAAGGACTAGCGGGAGGCCTAGCTCCTACGAGCAGTACTTC; CDR3aa: CAWSVRTSGRPSSYEQYF
abundance: -; j_gene: TRBJ2-1; v_gene: TRBV2; d_gene: -; CDR3nt: TGTGCCAGCAGTGAAGGAGGTAGGCGGTTCAATGAGCAGTTCTTC; CDR3aa: CASSEGGRRFNEQFF
abundance: -; j_gene: TRBJ2-7; v_gene: TRBV29-1; d_gene: TRBD1; CDR3nt: TGCAGCGTTCGTGCCGGGACAGGTTACGAGCAGTACTTC; CDR3aa: CSVRAGTGYEQYF
abundance: -; j_gene: TRBJ2-1; v_gene: TRBV5-6; d_gene: TRBD2; CDR3nt: TGTGCCAGCAGCCGGGGGACTAGCGGCTACAATGAGCAGTTCTTC; CDR3aa: CASSRGTSGYNEQFF
abundance: -; j_gene: TRBJ1-2; v_gene: TRBV9; d_gene: TRBD1; CDR3nt: TGTGCCAGCAGCGTAGTGGGGACAGAGGAAGGCTACACCTTC; CDR3aa: CASSVVGTEEGYTF
abundance: -; j_gene: TRBJ2-7; v_gene: TRBV2; d_gene: -; CDR3nt: TGTGCCAGCAGGCAGGAGCGGTCGAGCGAGCAGTACTTC; CDR3aa: CASRQERSSEQYF
abundance: -; j_gene: TRBJ2-7; v_gene: TRBV11-2; d_gene: TRBD1; CDR3nt: TGTGCCAGCAGCAGAAGACAGGGGGCCTACGAGCAGTACTTC; CDR3aa: CASSRRQGAYEQYF
abundance: -; j_gene: TRBJ1-5; v_gene: TRBV28; d_gene: TRBD1; CDR3nt: TGTGCCAGCAGCCTAGGGGGCCCTTATAGCAATCAGCCCCAGCATTTT; CDR3aa: CASSLGGPYSNQPQHF
abundance: -; j_gene: TRBJ2-4; v_gene: TRBV28; d_gene: TRBD1; CDR3nt: TGTGCCAGCAGTTTGGACAGGGGGCAAAACATTCAGTACTTC; CDR3aa: CASSLDRGQNIQYF
abundance: -; j_gene: TRBJ2-5; v_gene: TRBV7-2; d_gene: -; CDR3nt: TGTGCCAGCAGCTCCGGCGGGGGCAGGCGAGGAGAGACCCAGTACTTC; CDR3aa: CASSSGGGRRGETQYF
abundance: once; j_gene: TRBJ2-5; v_gene: TRBV2; d_gene: -; CDR3nt: TGTGCCAGCAGCACCGAACAGGCGGTCCAAGAGACCCAGTACTTC; CDR3aa: CASSTEQAVQETQYF
abundance: -; j_gene: TRBJ2-5; v_gene: TRBV15; d_gene: -; CDR3nt: TGTGCCACCAGCAGAGCCCCCGGGACTGCTCAAGAGACCCAGTACTTC; CDR3aa: CATSRAPGTAQETQYF
abundance: -; j_gene: TRBJ2-7; v_gene: TRBV9; d_gene: -; CDR3nt: TGTGCCAGCAGCGTAGCGGCGGTAAGCTCCTACGAGCAGTACTTC; CDR3aa: CASSVAAVSSYEQYF
abundance: -; j_gene: TRBJ2-5; v_gene: TRBV11-2; d_gene: TRBD1; CDR3nt: TGTGCCAGCAGCCAGAGACAGGGTGAGACCCAGTACTTC; CDR3aa: CASSQRQGETQYF
abundance: -; j_gene: TRBJ2-1; v_gene: TRBV30; d_gene: -; CDR3nt: TGTGCCTGGAGTAGAGCGCCAGTCAATGAGCAGTTCTTC; CDR3aa: CAWSRAPVNEQFF
abundance: -; j_gene: TRBJ2-7; v_gene: TRBV6-5; d_gene: -; CDR3nt: TGTGCCAGCAGCCAAGGAGATGTGGGGAGCTACGAGCAGTACTTC; CDR3aa: CASSQGDVGSYEQYF
abundance: -; j_gene: TRBJ2-7; v_gene: TRBV11-2; d_gene: -; CDR3nt: TGTGCCAGCAGCCCCCGGCGGGGGGGGACAGGGTACCTCGAGCAGTACTTC; CDR3aa: CASSPRRGGTGYLEQYF
abundance: -; j_gene: TRBJ2-5; v_gene: TRBV11-2; d_gene: TRBD1; CDR3nt: TGTGCCAGCAGTCGTCCGGGACAGGGGGGAGAGACCCAGTACTTC; CDR3aa: CASSRPGQGGETQYF
abundance: -; j_gene: TRBJ1-1; v_gene: TRBV5-1; d_gene: TRBD1; CDR3nt: TGCGCCAGCAGCTTGGAGGGCCACAGGGGGCGCGGTGAAGCTTTCTTT; CDR3aa: CASSLEGHRGRGEAFF